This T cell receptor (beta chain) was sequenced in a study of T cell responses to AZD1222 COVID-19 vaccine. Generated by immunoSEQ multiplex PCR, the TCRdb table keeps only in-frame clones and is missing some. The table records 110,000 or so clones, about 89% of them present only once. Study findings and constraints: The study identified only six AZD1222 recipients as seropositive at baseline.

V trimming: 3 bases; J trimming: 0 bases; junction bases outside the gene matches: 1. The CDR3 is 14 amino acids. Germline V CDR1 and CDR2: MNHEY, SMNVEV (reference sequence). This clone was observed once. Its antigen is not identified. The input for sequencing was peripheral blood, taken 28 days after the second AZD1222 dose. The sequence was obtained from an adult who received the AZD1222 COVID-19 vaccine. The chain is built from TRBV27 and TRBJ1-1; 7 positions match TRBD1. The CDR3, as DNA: TGTGCCAGCAGTTTGACAGGGCTGAACACTGAAGCTTTCTTT. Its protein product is CASSLTGLNTEAFF.